The clone carrying this T cell receptor (beta chain) has ten or more counts. Each CDR3 protein gets one entry after TCRdb re-called the 5' RACE reads with MiXCR. The sample comprises approximately 680,000 distinct CDR3 sequences, around 7.4% of which are singletons, and about 1.5% rests with the top ten. The data stem from a study of identical twins. This sample also belongs to another study, concerning yellow fever vaccine responses in identical twins. This second study notes: Twins reportedly showed a vaccine T cell response that seemed partly convergent and partly personalized.

The specimen was PBMCs. This clonotype originated in a woman aged 18 to 35 in good health.

CDR3 nucleotides: TGCGCCAGCAGCTTGGTCGGCGGAGCTAATTCCGGGGAGCTGTTTTTT. Translation: CASSLVGGANSGELFF. V usage is TRBV5-1 and J usage is TRBJ2-2; no reliable D call. The CDR3 loop spans 16 amino acids. CDR1 and CDR2 from the germline V gene are SGHRS and YFSETQ. The ends were cut back, 0 bases at V and 6 bases at J, with 15 bases in the middle.